These T cell receptor beta chains were read from a single sample in a study of blood T cell repertoires in COVID-19. Measured with immunoSEQ multiplex PCR; TCRdb has only the in-frame clones, and not every one. The sample contains approximately 170,000 clones, just under 85% of which appear only once. The sequenced sample was peripheral blood. These receptor sequences come from an elderly woman with COVID-19, enrolled during active disease. CDR3s include the opening cysteine and the closing phenylalanine or tryptophan. The D gene is left open where the match is weak. A row's size may be missing; if present it is once, few, many or a size class.

- | TRBJ1-4 | TRBD1 | TRBV28 | CASSPYVGQLNEKLFF | TGTGCCAGCAGTCCTTACGTGGGACAGCTAAATGAAAAACTGTTTTTT
- | TRBJ2-4 | - | TRBV18 | CASSPGDIQYF | TGTGCCAGCTCACCGGGAGACATTCAGTACTTC
- | TRBJ1-2 | - | TRBV28 | CASSSGQNYGYTF | TGTGCCAGCAGTTCCGGACAGAACTATGGCTACACCTTC
- | TRBJ1-1 | - | TRBV18 | CASSLGQRVDTEAFF | TGTGCCAGCTCACTAGGACAGAGAGTGGACACTGAAGCTTTCTTT
- | TRBJ2-5 | TRBD2 | TRBV13 | CASSFERGPEETQYF | TGTGCCAGCAGCTTCGAGCGGGGGCCAGAGGAGACCCAGTACTTC
few | TRBJ1-2 | - | TRBV19 | CASSISGNYGYTF | TGTGCCAGTAGTATCTCGGGAAACTATGGCTACACCTTC
- | TRBJ1-2 | TRBD1 | TRBV10-1 | CASSSGTGSNYGYTF | TGCGCCAGCAGTTCCGGGACAGGGTCCAACTATGGCTACACCTTC
- | TRBJ2-1 | TRBD2 | TRBV9 | CASSVVLAGKNEQFF | TGTGCCAGCAGCGTCGTACTAGCGGGAAAGAATGAGCAGTTCTTC
- | TRBJ2-1 | - | TRBV5-5 | CASSLGRSSYNEQFF | TGTGCCAGCAGCTTGGGGCGGAGCTCCTACAATGAGCAGTTCTTC
- | TRBJ2-5 | - | TRBV2 | CASSTGRTLQETQYF | TGTGCCAGCAGTACAGGCAGGACCCTTCAAGAGACCCAGTACTTC
- | TRBJ2-7 | - | TRBV7-2 | CASSLVGGIAEQYF | TGTGCCAGCAGCTTAGTGGGGGGAATAGCCGAGCAGTACTTC
- | TRBJ2-7 | - | TRBV5-1 | CASSLGTVTDF | TGCGCCAGCAGCTTGGGGACAGTTACAGACTTC
- | TRBJ2-3 | - | TRBV7-3 | CASSPKQGGASDTQYF | TGTGCCAGCAGCCCTAAACAGGGGGGGGCGTCAGATACGCAGTATTTT
- | TRBJ1-4 | - | TRBV13 | CASSSPPANEKLFF | TGTGCCAGCAGCTCTCCTCCTGCTAATGAAAAACTGTTTTTT
- | TRBJ2-6 | - | TRBV12-3/TRBV12-4 | CASSPRGANVLTF | TGTGCCAGCAGTCCGCGCGGGGCCAACGTCCTGACTTTC
- | TRBJ2-2 | - | TRBV15 | CATSRAGDAGELFF | TGTGCCACCAGCAGAGCGGGAGATGCCGGGGAGCTGTTTTTT
few | TRBJ1-5 | TRBD1 | TRBV6-2/TRBV6-3 | CASSYYGQGVLSNQPQHF | TGTGCCAGCAGTTACTACGGACAGGGGGTACTTAGCAATCAGCCCCAGCATTTT
- | TRBJ1-2 | - | TRBV4-2 | CASSHPGGSANYGYTF | TGTGCCAGCAGCCACCCGGGGGGTAGCGCGAACTATGGCTACACCTTC
few | TRBJ1-4 | - | TRBV12-3/TRBV12-4 | CASSGTGSEKLFF | TGTGCCAGCAGTGGCACAGGGAGTGAAAAACTGTTTTTT
- | TRBJ2-7 | - | TRBV5-4 | CASSLMGALTYEQYF | TGTGCCAGCAGCTTGATGGGGGCGCTGACCTACGAGCAGTACTTC
- | TRBJ1-4 | - | TRBV4-1 | CASSQDWRRTEKLFF | TGCGCCAGCAGCCAAGATTGGAGGCGTACTGAAAAACTGTTTTTT
- | TRBJ2-3 | - | TRBV13 | CASSPGTKTQYF | TGTGCCAGCAGCCCCGGGACAAAAACGCAGTATTTT
- | TRBJ2-1 | TRBD2 | TRBV29-1 | CSVIAGGPLDEQFF | TGCAGCGTTATAGCGGGAGGGCCGCTCGATGAGCAGTTCTTC
- | TRBJ1-5 | - | TRBV6-5 | CASRYRDSGYQPQHF | TGTGCCAGCAGATACCGGGACTCAGGGTATCAGCCCCAGCATTTT
once | TRBJ2-1 | TRBD2 | TRBV10-3 | CAISAASGSPEQFF | TGTGCCATCAGTGCGGCTAGCGGGAGTCCCGAGCAGTTCTTC
- | TRBJ1-1 | - | TRBV28 | CASSLAGTQKEAFF | TGTGCCAGCAGTCTCGCTGGGACTCAAAAGGAAGCTTTCTTT
- | TRBJ1-1 | - | TRBV5-6 | CASSLFRASEAFF | TGTGCCAGCAGCTTGTTCAGGGCAAGTGAAGCTTTCTTT
- | TRBJ2-3 | - | TRBV3-1/TRBV3-2 | CASSQDSGLTDTQYF | TGTGCCAGCAGCCAAGACAGCGGACTTACAGATACGCAGTATTTT
- | TRBJ2-3 | TRBD2 | TRBV19 | CASSMPRLAGGPGFTDTQYF | TGTGCCAGTAGTATGCCCCGACTAGCGGGGGGGCCGGGGTTCACAGATACGCAGTATTTT
- | TRBJ2-5 | TRBD2 | TRBV6-5 | CASSYRGLAGLETQYF | TGTGCCAGCAGTTACCGGGGACTAGCGGGATTAGAGACCCAGTACTTC
- | TRBJ2-7 | TRBD1 | TRBV5-1 | CASSLGQGLYEQYF | TGCGCCAGCAGCTTGGGACAGGGTCTTTACGAGCAGTACTTC
- | TRBJ2-5 | TRBD2 | TRBV28 | CASSSQRRAGVGETQYF | TGTGCCAGCAGTTCCCAACGAAGAGCGGGAGTGGGGGAGACCCAGTACTTC
- | TRBJ2-3 | TRBD2 | TRBV5-1 | CASSLTGGFTDTQYF | TGCGCCAGCAGCTTGACGGGAGGGTTTACGGATACGCAGTATTTT
- | TRBJ1-1 | - | TRBV18 | CASSPPDRVNTEAFF | TGTGCCAGCTCACCACCGGACAGAGTGAACACTGAAGCTTTCTTT
- | TRBJ1-4 | TRBD1 | TRBV13 | CASSHRYRGLYEKLFF | TGTGCCAGCAGCCACCGTTACAGGGGGCTTTATGAAAAACTGTTTTTT
- | TRBJ1-1 | - | TRBV2 | CASSLRAGGTEAFF | TGTGCCAGCAGTTTGAGGGCGGGGGGCACTGAAGCTTTCTTT
few | TRBJ1-2 | TRBD1 | TRBV3-1/TRBV3-2 | CASSRGQGYGYTF | TGTGCCAGCAGCCGGGGACAGGGGTACGGCTACACCTTC
once | TRBJ2-7 | TRBD1 | TRBV5-1 | CASSSGQGLEQYF | TGCGCCAGCAGCTCGGGACAGGGTCTCGAGCAGTACTTC